A single sample is the source of the 21 T cell receptor beta chains below, sequenced in a study of blood T cell repertoires in COVID-19. Only in-frame clones appear in the TCRdb table, and some are missing; sequencing was by immunoSEQ multiplex PCR. The profile covers more than 110,000 clones, with around 82% appearing a single time and approximately 6% taken by the ten largest. Sequences were obtained from PBMCs or T cells enriched from blood (not recorded which). The receptor set was obtained from a woman in her forties or fifties who had recovered from COVID-19.

The chain employs TRBV19 and TRBJ1-5, with D perhaps TRBD1 (6 bases). The CDR3 length is 15 residues. Deletions cut 6 bases from V and 4 bases from J, with 16 bases between. Germline CDR1 and CDR2: LNHDA and SQIVND (reference sequence). CDR3 nucleotide sequence: TGTGCCAGTAGCCTTTGGACAGTCCTAAATCAGCCCCAGCATTTT. Its protein is CASSLWTVLNQPQHF.

The chain couples TRBV28 to TRBJ2-1, with a weak D call TRBD2 (5 bases). Trimming left V 5 bases short and J 5 bases short, with 13 bases between. The CDR3 runs 14 residues. The V gene's germline CDR1 is MDHEN and CDR2 SYDVKM. The CDR3 nucleotides read TGTGCCAGCAGTCCCCCCGGGGAGCACAATGAGCAGTTCTTC. Translating gives CASSPPGEHNEQFF.

The rearrangement joins TRBV10-3 to TRBJ2-3; TRBD2 is a possible D gene (5 bases). Germline V gene sequence: CDR1 ENHRY, CDR2 SYGVKD. V lost 3 bases and J 2 bases, leaving 9 bases between the germline ends. This CDR3 spans 14 amino acids. For the CDR3, the DNA is TGTGCCATCAGTGACGGGGAGTTCACAGATACGCAGTATTTT. It yields the protein CAISDGEFTDTQYF.

The chain couples TRBV6-1 to TRBJ1-2; D may be TRBD1 (6 bases). Looked up from germline, CDR1 is MNHNS and CDR2 is SASEGT. V lost 0 bases, J lost 5 bases, and 10 bases lay in between. The CDR3 sequence is 14 residues long. The CDR3 DNA reads as TGTGCCAGCAGTGAAGCGGGGGGGCCATATGGCTACACCTTC. It encodes CASSEAGGPYGYTF.

The chain links TRBV5-1 to TRBJ1-5, with a weak D call TRBD1 (5 bases). V was trimmed by 5 bases and J by 7 bases, leaving 16 bases between them. Germline lookup yields CDR1 SGHRS and CDR2 YFSETQ. The CDR3 length is 14 residues. The CDR3 sequence is CASSPQGLGQPQHF. For the CDR3, the DNA is TGCGCCAGCAGTCCTCAGGGTTTGGGCCAGCCCCAGCATTTT.

This sequence joins TRBV11-1 and TRBJ1-1; tentative D call: TRBD1 (6 bases). Germline V gene lookup returns CDR1 SGHAT and CDR2 FQDESV (reference sequence). Between the trimmed V and J ends, which lost 5 bases and 4 bases, there was a span of 14 bases. The CDR3 sequence is 14 residues long. CDR3 loop: CASSLGRGATEAFF. The CDR3 DNA reads as TGTGCCAGCAGCCTGGGACGGGGGGCCACTGAAGCTTTCTTT.

The chain links TRBV19 to TRBJ2-1; 10 nucleotides align to TRBD2. The CDR3 sequence is 15 residues long. V gave up 5 bases and J gave up 4 bases; unmatched junction bases: 5. Germline V gene lookup returns CDR1 LNHDA and CDR2 SQIVND (reference sequence). DNA for the CDR3: TGTGCCAGTAGTTCCGGACTAGCGGAATACAATGAGCAGTTCTTC. Its translation: CASSSGLAEYNEQFF.

This clone has just one count. The chain joins TRBV19 to TRBJ2-4; the match to TRBD2 covers 9 bases. Germline values: CDR1 LNHDA, CDR2 SQIVND (reference sequence). The ends lost 2 bases at V and 6 bases at J; junction bases unmatched: 11. CDR3 length: 17 amino acids. In nucleotides, the CDR3 is TGTGCCAGTAGTATAAATCGGCGGGGGGGCACGGGAAACATTCAGTACTTC. This gives the protein CASSINRRGGTGNIQYF.

The chain couples TRBV5-1 to TRBJ1-2, with D unclear. CDR3 size: 13 residues. Germline CDR1 reads SGHRS; CDR2 reads YFSETQ. V was trimmed by 0 bases and J by 1 base, leaving 4 bases between them. CDR3 sequence: CASSLASNYGYTF. The CDR3 nucleotides read TGCGCCAGCAGCTTGGCCAGTAACTATGGCTACACCTTC.

This clone showed up just once. The V and J genes are TRBV6-1 and TRBJ2-3; no reliable D call. This CDR3 has 13 residues. The V end was cut by 1 base, the J end by 3 bases, with 5 bases between. Germline values: CDR1 MNHNS, CDR2 SASEGT. Here the CDR3 reads CASSEGRTDTQYF. DNA for the CDR3: TGTGCCAGCAGTGAAGGTAGAACAGATACGCAGTATTTT.

This clone appeared once. The chain carries TRBV19 and TRBJ2-1; TRBD2 is a possible D gene (6 bases). V was cut by 1 base and J by 9 bases, with 10 bases left in between. The length of the CDR3 is 13 residues. The germline gives CDR1 LNHDA, CDR2 SQIVND (reference sequence). The CDR3 DNA follows: TGTGCCAGTAGTATAGCGGGGGTTGGTGAGCAGTTCTTC. Translated: CASSIAGVGEQFF. Combining the CDR3 with reference TRBV19 and TRBJ2-1 gives the whole variable domain DGGITQSPKYLFRKEGQNVTLSCEQNLNHDAMYWYRQDPGQGLRLIYYSQIVNDFQKGDIAEGYSVSREKKESFPLTVTSAQKNPTAFYLCASSIAGVGEQFFGPGTRLTVL.

This rearrangement joins TRBV28 to TRBJ1-1; 8 nucleotides line up with TRBD1. Germline V gene lookup returns CDR1 MDHEN and CDR2 SYDVKM. CDR3 length equals 13 residues. V shed 4 bases and J 11 bases; nucleotides not matched to a gene: 9. DNA of the CDR3: TGTGCCAGCAGTTCGTCAGGACAGGGCAACGCTTTCTTT. Protein product: CASSSSGQGNAFF.

This chain joins TRBV10-3 and TRBJ2-2; 8 nucleotides align to TRBD2. The CDR3 runs to 20 residues. Germline values: CDR1 ENHRY, CDR2 SYGVKD. V was pared by 6 bases and J by 3 bases, with 21 bases of the junction left unmatched. The CDR3, as DNA: TGTGCCATCAGCCCGAACGGAGCCGGGAGGGGGGCGGCGGACACCGGGGAGCTGTTTTTT. Translation gives CAISPNGAGRGAADTGELFF.

The chain carries TRBV6-5 and TRBJ1-1; D gene ambiguous. Trimming took 5 bases from V and 3 from J, leaving 16 bases between them. The CDR3 consists of 15 residues. Per germline, CDR1 MNHEY and CDR2 SVGAGI. The CDR3 spells CASSHQVGWDTEAFF. CDR3 sequence (DNA): TGTGCCAGCAGTCACCAGGTCGGTTGGGACACTGAAGCTTTCTTT.

This clone was counted a single time. V gene TRBV6-5 combines with J gene TRBJ2-3, with 8 bases aligning to TRBD2. The CDR3 runs to 15 residues. With 6 bases clipped from V and 1 base from J, the junction kept 6 bases outside the gene matches. CDR1 MNHEY and CDR2 SVGAGI come from the germline V gene. CDR3 loop: CASRRGAGGTDTQYF. In DNA, the CDR3 is TGTGCCAGCAGGCGGGGGGCAGGGGGCACAGATACGCAGTATTTT.

This clone showed up just once. The chain uses TRBV30 and TRBJ2-3; D not certain. The CDR3 has 11 amino acids. Between the trimmed V and J ends, which lost 5 bases and 6 bases, there was a span of 9 bases. CDR1 is GTSNPN and CDR2 is SVGIG in the germline V gene (reference sequence). CDR3 residues: CAWGYSDTQYF. The CDR3 nucleotides read TGTGCCTGGGGGTACTCCGATACGCAGTATTTT. Drawing the rest from reference TRBV30 and TRBJ2-3, the complete variable domain is SQTIHQWPATLVQPVGSPLSLECTVEGTSNPNLYWYRQAAGRGLQLLFYSVGIGQISSEVPQNLSASRPQDRQFILSSKKLLLSDSGFYLCAWGYSDTQYFGPGTRLTVL.

The chain couples TRBV4-1 to TRBJ2-1, with 7 bases that match TRBD1. Germline CDR1 reads MGHRA; CDR2 reads YSYEKL. The CDR3 loop spans 17 amino acids. With V trimmed by 4 bases and J by 5 bases, 14 bases remained unmatched. CDR3: CASSPGETGIKDNEQFF. The CDR3 DNA sequence: TGCGCCAGCAGCCCAGGCGAGACAGGGATTAAAGACAATGAGCAGTTCTTC.

This chain uses TRBV9 with TRBJ1-3, with a tentative D call TRBD1 (5 bases). The CDR3 runs 15 residues. V was clipped by 3 bases and J by 0 bases, with 10 bases between them. Germline loops: CDR1 SGDLS, CDR2 YYNGEE. The CDR3 DNA reads as TGTGCCAGCAGCGGACAGCTGCTCTCTGGAAACACCATATATTTT. Amino acid sequence: CASSGQLLSGNTIYF.

This clone turned up a few times. The rearrangement joins TRBV27 to TRBJ1-2; 7 nucleotides align to TRBD1. Unmatched junction bases numbered 16, after V lost 10 bases and J lost 2 bases. The germline V gene has CDR1 MNHEY and CDR2 SMNVEV (reference sequence). This CDR3 has 16 residues. The CDR3 loop reads CATISIMRGQNYGYTF. CDR3 nucleotides: TGTGCCACCATTAGTATAATGAGGGGGCAAAACTATGGCTACACCTTC.

This sequence joins TRBV24-1 and TRBJ2-7; TRBD2 might be the D (5 bases). In germline, CDR1 is KGHDR, CDR2 SFDVKD. This CDR3 is built from 15 residues. Trimming stripped 2 bases from V and 7 bases from J, with 17 bases between. The CDR3 here is CATSDSRLPGREQYF. The CDR3 region has the DNA TGTGCCACCAGTGATTCGCGACTACCTGGGCGGGAGCAGTACTTC.

This chain links TRBV28 with TRBJ1-2; a possible D gene is TRBD1 (6 bases). There are 17 residues in the CDR3. The germline CDR1 and CDR2 sequences are MDHEN and SYDVKM. Trimming removed 2 bases from V and 6 bases from J, with 22 bases in between. The CDR3 bases are TGTGCCAGCAGTTTAAGGGGGTCCGCGGGGGATTCTCATGGCTACACCTTC. Translating gives CASSLRGSAGDSHGYTF.